These 4 T cell receptor beta chains were sequenced from one sample in a study of T cells in Graves' hyperthyroidism and ophthalmopathy. Amplified regions were TCR beta CDR3 sequences from RNA transcripts. The HTBI set primed first-round TCR CDR3 RT-PCR. TCRdb itself ran the multiplex PCR reads through MiXCR, one entry per CDR3 protein. The sample has approximately 870,000 distinct CDR3 sequences, roughly 40% seen once. The sample taken for sequencing was blood. The source is a man aged 18 to 30 with Graves' hyperthyroidism.

This clonotype was counted between two and nine times. This chain links TRBV5-1 with TRBJ2-7; maybe TRBD1 (6 bases). Germline V gene data show CDR1 as SGHRS and CDR2 as YFSETQ. CDR3 length: 13 amino acids. V was cut by 4 bases and J by 5 bases, with 13 bases left in between. The DNA for the CDR3 is TGCGCCAGCAGCCGCACAGGGTACGACGAGCAGTACTTC. This sequence encodes CASSRTGYDEQYF.

This clonotype has just a few counts. CDR3 sequence reads: CASSRFRDRERSNYGYTF. The CDR3 DNA sequence: TGTGCCAGCAGCCGCTTTAGGGACAGGGAGCGATCCAACTATGGCTACACCTTC. The rearrangement uses TRBV6-5 and TRBJ1-2; TRBD1 agrees at 9 bases. V lost 6 bases, J lost 2 bases, and 16 bases stayed unmatched. Germline V CDR1 and CDR2: MNHEY, SVGAGI. The CDR3 has 18 amino acids.

This clonotype was detected ten times or more. The genes are TRBV19 and TRBJ1-1; no clear D gene. The V gene's germline CDR1 is LNHDA and CDR2 SQIVND (reference sequence). Between the trimmed V and J ends, which lost 7 bases and 1 base, there was a span of 13 bases. The CDR3 has 14 residues. The chain's CDR3 is CASMERFGNTEAFF. The CDR3 bases are TGTGCCAGTATGGAGAGGTTCGGGAACACTGAAGCTTTCTTT. Filled out from reference TRBV19 and TRBJ1-1, the complete variable domain reads DGGITQSPKYLFRKEGQNVTLSCEQNLNHDAMYWYRQDPGQGLRLIYYSQIVNDFQKGDIAEGYSVSREKKESFPLTVTSAQKNPTAFYLCASMERFGNTEAFFGQGTRLTVV.

This clonotype was seen a few times. This sequence joins TRBV11-2 and TRBJ1-2, with a tentative D call TRBD1 (6 bases). V was shortened by 4 bases and J by 4 bases, with 13 bases between the two germline ends. Germline V gives CDR1 SGHAT, CDR2 FQNNGV. The CDR3 extends over 14 amino acids. The CDR3 spells CASSSGQTFYGYTF. CDR3 coding DNA: TGTGCCAGCAGCTCAGGACAGACCTTCTATGGCTACACCTTC.